This TCR beta chain was observed in a study of shared clonotypes between healthy human individuals (dated by TCRdb to about 2020). Broadly, across the study: Three men and a couple of women, aged 18 to 49 years, made up the cohort. Blood TCR repertoires of about five healthy adults were deeply sequenced to estimate repertoire size and the extent of clonotype sharing between individuals. To increase sequencing depth and limit assay-specific biases, TCR repertoire library preparation and sequencing were carried out by different laboratories using diverse techniques. Between about 0.9 and 9 billion PBMCs per donor were obtained by leukapheresis. The paper's findings and limits, for the study overall: Sampling was limited to blood, and TCR repertoires in tissue likely differ from TCR repertoires in blood. Pairwise subsampling led to the expectation that sequencing depth would affect the degree of clonotype sharing among donors. The genetic and exposure-history diversity represented was limited by the small number of donors.

The germline V gene (reference sequence) provides CDR1 MNHEY and CDR2 SMNVEV. The CDR3 starts with the cysteine, ends with the phenylalanine, and has 13 residues. This entry keeps only the CDR3 DNA: 39 bases, framed from base 1. Trimming at the junction amounts to 6 bases on V and 6 bases on J, and the germline ends lie 11 bases apart. TCR CDR3 regions were amplified from genomic DNA by multiplex PCR using the deep immunoSEQ assay. Extracted genomic DNA from each cell subset was distributed evenly across all wells of several immunoSEQ 96-well plates, and each plate was treated as a replicate. For unsorted PBMC, approximately 300 ng of genomic DNA, equivalent to approximately 30,000 T cell genomes, went into each replicate PCR. Ten immunoSEQ deep assay plates were used to sequence unsorted PBMC genomic DNA. Purified libraries were measured with a Qubit 3.0 fluorometer, size-checked on a Bioanalyzer 2100, and measured again with the KAPA Library Quantification kit. A separate single-read 150-cycle Illumina NextSeq 550 flow cell was used to sequence each immunoSEQ 96-well plate. On the study's bioinformatics: Because the immunoSEQ output held only junctional sequences and lacked quality scores, the filtering could not match the filtering applied to full-length reads. To assign V/J genes and CDR3, sequences were annotated using PyIR, a Python wrapper for IgBLAST v1.9, with IMGT germline references. Reads were filtered out if the reads had weak V/J assignments (E-value above 1e-6), no CDR3, stop codons, out-of-frame junctions, or ambiguous translated residues. V3J clonotypes were defined by identical inferred V gene, J gene, and CDR3 amino acid sequence. Percentage overlap between repertoires was calculated by dividing the number of shared unique clonotypes by the size of the smaller repertoire. RTK rarefaction, the Chao1 estimator, and Recon v2.1 estimates of unobserved clonotypes were used to assess repertoire richness. Held by TCRdb, this immuneACCESS table contains in-frame sequences only and omits some clones. Under half of the omission traces to an unresolved V gene where checked; the cause of the rest is unknown. V, J and clone size derive from that table, while D and trimming were established from the DNA sequence. The sample yields about 460,000 clones; around 77% were counted once. The biggest ten clones account for more than 10% of the sample.

The table lists this clone with a count of one. Its antigen has not been determined. Base quality data are lacking; no much larger clone is found one base away. Donors were healthy HIV-negative adults with no recently reported acute infections or vaccinations. Every donor was a Caucasian adult residing in Nashville, Tennessee, USA. For unsorted samples, tens of millions of PBMCs were counted, and genomic DNA was extracted using the QIAamp DNA Blood Mini kit. Blood was collected by leukapheresis, and PBMCs were isolated by Ficoll-Histopaque density gradient centrifugation and then cryopreserved in liquid nitrogen vapor phase.

This chain is built from TRBV27 and TRBJ1-4; no confident D gene assignment can be made. The receptor comes from a woman between 40 and 55 years old in good health. Some clones in this sample may be carry-over from other donors' samples. The sequenced sample was PBMCs. The CDR3 region reads CASSRRTDEKLFF. The sequenced DNA: TGTGCCAGCAGCCGCCGGACGGATGAAAAACTGTTTTTT.